These 22 T cell receptor beta chains share one sample of origin, sequenced in a study of somatic mutations in cytotoxic T cells in rheumatoid arthritis. Using immunoSEQ multiplex PCR, the repertoire was profiled, and TCRdb retains in-frame clones only, with some absent. The profile shows roughly 20,000 clones, 75% to 90% of them singletons. The sequenced material came from CD8+ T cells sorted from blood. The receptor source for this set is an adult with rheumatoid arthritis.

V is TRBV25-1 and J is TRBJ2-5; D gene unclear. Per germline, CDR1 MGHDK and CDR2 SYGVNS. The CDR3 consists of 12 residues. Deletions cut 6 bases from V and 4 bases from J, with 9 bases between. The CDR3 DNA is TGTGCCAGCAGCAGAGACGCAGAGACCCAGTACTTC. This encodes CASSRDAETQYF.

This clone came up a few times. The gene calls are TRBV4-1 and TRBJ2-7, with TRBD1 identical over 8 bases. The CDR3 runs 15 residues. With 5 bases clipped from V and 4 bases from J, the junction kept 10 bases outside the gene matches. Looked up from germline, CDR1 is MGHRA and CDR2 is YSYEKL. CDR3: CASSDTGTGLYEQYF. The CDR3 nucleotides are TGCGCCAGCAGCGACACCGGGACAGGCCTATACGAGCAGTACTTC.

This clone occurred once. The chain links TRBV13 to TRBJ2-7; D might be TRBD1 (6 bases). The CDR3 totals 13 residues. Trimming took off 4 bases at V and 3 bases at J, with 10 bases between the two ends. Germline V lookup: CDR1 PRHDT, CDR2 FYEKMQ (reference sequence). Here the CDR3 reads CASSSSTGYEQYF. The CDR3 nucleotides are TGTGCCAGCAGCTCCTCGACAGGCTACGAGCAGTACTTC.

The rearrangement joins TRBV11-2 to TRBJ2-5; the D is unclear. This CDR3 spans 14 amino acids. The germline V and J ends were trimmed by 4 bases and 5 bases, with 14 bases remaining between them. CDR1 and CDR2 (germline): SGHAT, FQNNGV. CDR3: CASSSGRFGETQYF. CDR3 sequence (DNA): TGTGCCAGCAGCTCCGGACGGTTTGGGGAGACCCAGTACTTC.

This sequence joins TRBV11-2 and TRBJ2-3; D is uncertain. The CDR3 covers 13 residues. Germline CDR1 is SGHAT and CDR2 is FQNNGV. Trimming stripped 5 bases from V and 3 bases from J, with 9 bases between. This chain's CDR3 is CASSTSTTDTQYF. The CDR3, as DNA: TGTGCCAGCAGCACCTCCACGACAGATACGCAGTATTTT.

This sequence joins TRBV10-2 and TRBJ2-3; D perhaps matches TRBD2 (5 bases). The CDR3 sequence is 18 residues long. Germline V gene sequence: CDR1 WSHSY, CDR2 SAAADI. V was shortened by 3 bases and J by 0 bases, with 19 bases between the two germline ends. In DNA, the CDR3 is TGCGCCAGCAGTGAACTAGGCACCACCTTCTCTAGCACAGATACGCAGTATTTT. This translates into CASSELGTTFSSTDTQYF.

The rearrangement uses TRBV27 and TRBJ1-1; unclear D gene. V lost 6 bases to trimming and J lost 0 bases, with 11 bases between them. CDR3 length: 14 amino acids. The germline CDR1 and CDR2 sequences are MNHEY and SMNVEV (reference sequence). CDR3 in amino acids: CASSALVVNTEAFF. The CDR3 DNA sequence: TGTGCCAGCAGCGCGCTGGTGGTGAACACTGAAGCTTTCTTT.

V usage is TRBV4-1 and J usage is TRBJ2-3; TRBD2 might be the D (6 bases). This CDR3 has 15 residues. The V gene's germline CDR1 is MGHRA and CDR2 YSYEKL. The germline V and J ends were trimmed by 0 bases and 1 base, with 8 bases remaining between them. The CDR3 DNA is TGCGCCAGCAGCCAAGAGGGGGGTGGCACAGATACGCAGTATTTT. It specifies CASSQEGGGTDTQYF.

V gene TRBV7-3 combines with J gene TRBJ2-2, with TRBD1 matching 7 bases. The CDR3 covers 17 residues. From germline, CDR1 is SGHTA and CDR2 FQGTGA. V lost 5 bases to trimming and J lost 3 bases; unmatched junction nucleotides: 12. The CDR3 DNA reads as TGTGCCAGCAGCCCAATTCCTTACAGGGGAGACACCGGGGAGCTGTTTTTT. It encodes CASSPIPYRGDTGELFF. The full variable domain, in which reference TRBV7-3 and TRBJ2-2 provide the parts outside the CDR3, is GAGVSQTPSNKVTEKGKYVELRCDPISGHTALYWYRQSLGQGPEFLIYFQGTGAADDSGLPNDRFFAVRPEGSVSTLKIQRTERGDSAVYLCASSPIPYRGDTGELFFGEGSRLTVL.

The chain joins TRBV10-1 to TRBJ1-1; no clear D gene. The CDR3 has 15 residues. Trimming removed 3 bases from V and 4 bases from J, with 15 bases in between. Germline V gives CDR1 WNHNN, CDR2 SYGVQD (reference sequence). CDR3 coding DNA: TGCGCCAGCAGTGAAGCTAAACTGTCGGGCACTGAAGCTTTCTTT. Its translation is CASSEAKLSGTEAFF.

The V and J genes are TRBV15 and TRBJ2-4, with D unclear. The V end lost 4 bases, the J end lost 9 bases, and 13 bases lay between the germline ends. This CDR3 spans 13 amino acids. Germline values: CDR1 LNHNV, CDR2 YYDKDF (reference sequence). In DNA form, the CDR3 reads TGTGCCACCAGCAACGGCCGGACGGGCATTCAGTACTTC. This gives the protein CATSNGRTGIQYF.

This chain connects TRBV9 to TRBJ2-5, with D tentatively TRBD1 (6 bases). Germline V gives CDR1 SGDLS, CDR2 YYNGEE. CDR3 length: 14 residues. The V gene lost 4 bases and the J gene lost 10 bases, with 20 bases spanning the gap. CDR3 sequence: CASSQGIIPYDQYF. As DNA, the CDR3 is TGTGCCAGCAGCCAGGGGATCATCCCTTATGACCAGTACTTC.

This clone was seen more than once but under ten times. The chain links TRBV9 to TRBJ1-1, with TRBD1 matching 7 bases. The CDR3 has 14 amino acids. The V and J ends lost 2 bases and 4 bases, in that order; junction bases with no gene match: 5. CDR1 SGDLS and CDR2 YYNGEE come from the germline V gene. CDR3 residues: CASSVTGKATEAFF. CDR3 nucleotide sequence: TGTGCCAGCAGCGTGACAGGGAAGGCCACTGAAGCTTTCTTT.

The rearrangement links TRBV28 to TRBJ2-1; 8 bases map to TRBD1. The J segment lost 8 bases and the V segment lost 7 bases, leaving 16 bases of the junction unmatched. The germline V gene has CDR1 MDHEN and CDR2 SYDVKM. This CDR3 region has 16 residues. The chain's CDR3 is CASTPLEDREIDEQFF. The CDR3 bases are TGTGCCAGCACCCCTCTTGAGGACAGGGAAATCGATGAGCAGTTCTTC.

This clone has only one observation. The CDR3 here is CASSLAIGGYTF. The CDR3 bases are TGTGCCAGCAGCTTGGCCATCGGTGGCTACACCTTC. This chain links TRBV5-4 with TRBJ1-2; D is ambiguous. The germline gives CDR1 SGHNT, CDR2 YYREEE (reference sequence). CDR3 length: 12 amino acids. The germline V and J ends were trimmed by 0 bases and 7 bases, with 7 bases remaining between them.

The chain carries TRBV6-1 and TRBJ2-1; 12 nucleotides match TRBD1. This CDR3 region has 15 residues. J lost 6 bases, V lost 8 bases, and 8 bases had no gene match. The germline V gene encodes CDR1 MNHNS and CDR2 SASEGT. The DNA for the CDR3 is TGTGCCAGCGGGCCGGGACAGGGGGCGGTCAATGAGCAGTTCTTC. This translates into CASGPGQGAVNEQFF.

The gene calls are TRBV6-1 and TRBJ2-6, with D unclear. CDR3 length: 16 residues. V lost 1 base, J lost 0 bases, and 7 bases lay in between. Germline assignment: CDR1 MNHNS and CDR2 SASEGT. CDR3 DNA: TGTGCCAGCAGTGAAGAAGGGTCCTCTGGGGCCAACGTCCTGACTTTC. Its protein product is CASSEEGSSGANVLTF.

The chain joins TRBV9 to TRBJ2-3; 12 bases agree with TRBD2. V was clipped by 0 bases and J by 6 bases; unmatched bases: 5. The CDR3 spans 16 residues. Germline CDR1 is SGDLS and CDR2 is YYNGEE. The CDR3, as DNA: TGTGCCAGCAGCGTAGAAACTAGCGGGGGGTGGGATACGCAGTATTTT. Its translation: CASSVETSGGWDTQYF. The full variable domain, rest sourced from reference TRBV9 and TRBJ2-3, is DSGVTQTPKHLITATGQRVTLRCSPRSGDLSVYWYQQSLDQGLQFLIQYYNGEERAKGNILERFSAQQFPDLHSELNLSSLELGDSALYFCASSVETSGGWDTQYFGPGTRLTVL.

The chain couples TRBV19 to TRBJ1-2; D is possibly TRBD1 (5 bases). Between the trimmed V and J ends, which lost 0 bases and 8 bases, there was a span of 19 bases. Germline V gene data show CDR1 as LNHDA and CDR2 as SQIVND (reference sequence). The CDR3 totals 16 residues. The CDR3 reads CASSIDWDRGLGGYTF. The CDR3 DNA sequence: TGTGCCAGTAGTATAGATTGGGACCGAGGATTAGGGGGCTACACCTTC.

This CDR3 reads CASSYHRGKNYGYTF. CDR3 sequence (DNA): TGTGCCAGCAGCTATCACAGGGGCAAGAACTATGGCTACACCTTC. The chain links TRBV28 to TRBJ1-2, with 7 bases fitting TRBD1. Germline-derived CDR1 and CDR2 are MDHEN and SYDVKM. The CDR3 totals 15 residues. J was trimmed by 2 bases and V by 6 bases; bases with no gene match: 9.

This chain joins TRBV7-9 and TRBJ1-2; D gene uncertain. This CDR3 is built from 14 residues. Trimming took 2 bases from V and 1 from J, leaving 8 bases between them. CDR1 and CDR2 from the germline V gene are SEHNR and FQNEAQ (reference sequence). The CDR3 here is CASSLSWVNYGYTF. DNA for the CDR3: TGTGCCAGCAGCTTATCCTGGGTTAACTATGGCTACACCTTC.

This clone came up a few times. This chain uses TRBV2 with TRBJ1-1; TRBD1 is a possible D gene (5 bases). Germline CDR1 and CDR2: SNHLY and FYNNEI. V was clipped by 5 bases and J by 2 bases, with 9 bases between them. This CDR3 is 13 amino acids long. The CDR3 nucleotides are TGTGCCAGCAGTCGAGGGGAAAACACTGAAGCTTTCTTT. Amino acid sequence: CASSRGENTEAFF.